The text below deals with one T cell receptor (beta chain). The CDR3 loop spans 16 amino acids. Germline values: CDR1 SGHVS, CDR2 FNYEAQ. After removal of 5 bases from V and 2 bases from J, the junction contained 4 bases not matched to a gene. The sample originates from a study of blood T cell repertoires in COVID-19. Here immunoSEQ multiplex PCR was the method, and the copy in TCRdb shows in-frame clones only, minus some. The sample contains about 120,000 clones, around 80% of which appear only once. The chain couples TRBV7-6 to TRBJ2-2; TRBD2 matches 11 bases. The sequenced material came from peripheral blood. The receptor comes from a man aged 60 to 75 with active or convalescent COVID-19. CDR3 sequence: CASSGGLAENTGELFF. The CDR3 DNA reads as TGTGCCAGCAGCGGGGGACTAGCGGAAAACACCGGGGAGCTGTTTTTT.